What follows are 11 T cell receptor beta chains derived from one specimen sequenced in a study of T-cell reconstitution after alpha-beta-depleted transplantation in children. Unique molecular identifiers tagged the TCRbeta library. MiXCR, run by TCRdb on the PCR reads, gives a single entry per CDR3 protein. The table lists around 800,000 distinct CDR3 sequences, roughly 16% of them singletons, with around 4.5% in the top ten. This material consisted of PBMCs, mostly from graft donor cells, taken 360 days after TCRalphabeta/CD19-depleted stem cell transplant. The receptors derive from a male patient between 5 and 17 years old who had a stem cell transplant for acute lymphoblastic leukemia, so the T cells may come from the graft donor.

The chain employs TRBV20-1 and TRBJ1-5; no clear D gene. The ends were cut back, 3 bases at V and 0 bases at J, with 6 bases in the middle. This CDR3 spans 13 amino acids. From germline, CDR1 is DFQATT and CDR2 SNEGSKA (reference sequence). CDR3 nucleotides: TGCAGTGCTAGTGGGGATAGCAATCAGCCCCAGCATTTT. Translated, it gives CSASGDSNQPQHF.

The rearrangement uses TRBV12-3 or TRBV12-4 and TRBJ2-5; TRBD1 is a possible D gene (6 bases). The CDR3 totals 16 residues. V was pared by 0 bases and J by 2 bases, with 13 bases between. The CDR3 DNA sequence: TGTGCCAGCAGTTTAGCGACAGGCCGTGGGCAAGAGACCCAGTACTTC. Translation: CASSLATGRGQETQYF.

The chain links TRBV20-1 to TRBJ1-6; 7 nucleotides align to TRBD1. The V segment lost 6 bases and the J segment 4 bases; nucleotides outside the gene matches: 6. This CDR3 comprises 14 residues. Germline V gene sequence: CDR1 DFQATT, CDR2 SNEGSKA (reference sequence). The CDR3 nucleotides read TGCAGTGCCAACCCGACAGGGTATAATTCACCCCTCCACTTT. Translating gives CSANPTGYNSPLHF.

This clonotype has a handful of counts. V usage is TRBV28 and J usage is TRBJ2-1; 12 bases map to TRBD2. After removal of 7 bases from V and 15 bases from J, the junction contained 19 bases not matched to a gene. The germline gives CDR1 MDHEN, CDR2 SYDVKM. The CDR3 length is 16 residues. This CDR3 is CASTTSGRSGVRVPFF. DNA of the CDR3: TGTGCCAGCACGACTAGCGGGAGATCGGGGGTTCGGGTGCCGTTCTTC.

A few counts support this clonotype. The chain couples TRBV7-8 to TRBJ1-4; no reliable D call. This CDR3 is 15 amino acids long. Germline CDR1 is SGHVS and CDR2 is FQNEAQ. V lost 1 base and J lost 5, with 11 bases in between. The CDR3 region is CASSLVEGLNEKLFF. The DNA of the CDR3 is TGTGCCAGCAGCTTAGTGGAGGGCTTAAATGAAAAACTGTTTTTT. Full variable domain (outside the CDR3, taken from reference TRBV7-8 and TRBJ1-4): GAGVSQSPRYKVAKRGQDVALRCDPISGHVSLFWYQQALGQGPEFLTYFQNEAQLDKSGLPSDRFFAERPEGSVSTLKIQRTQQEDSAVYLCASSLVEGLNEKLFFGSGTQLSVL.

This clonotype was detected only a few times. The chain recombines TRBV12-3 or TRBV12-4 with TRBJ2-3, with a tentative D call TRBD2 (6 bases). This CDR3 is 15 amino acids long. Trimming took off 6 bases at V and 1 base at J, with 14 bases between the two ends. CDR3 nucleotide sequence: TGTGCCAGCAGCGGAGGGGTCTTGGGCACAGATACGCAGTATTTT. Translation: CASSGGVLGTDTQYF.

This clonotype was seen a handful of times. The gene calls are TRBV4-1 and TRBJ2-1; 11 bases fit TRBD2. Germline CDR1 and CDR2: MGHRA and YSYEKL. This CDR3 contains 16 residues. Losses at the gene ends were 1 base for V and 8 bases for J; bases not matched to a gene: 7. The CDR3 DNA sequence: TGCGCCAGCAGCCAAGTCAACCCACTAGCGGGAGATGAGCAGTTCTTC. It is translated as CASSQVNPLAGDEQFF.

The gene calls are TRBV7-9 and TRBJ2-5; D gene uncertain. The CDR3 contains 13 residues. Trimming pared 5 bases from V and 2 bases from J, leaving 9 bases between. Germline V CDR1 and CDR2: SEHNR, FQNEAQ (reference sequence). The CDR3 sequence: CASSIGIQETQYF. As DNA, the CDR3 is TGTGCCAGCAGCATCGGTATTCAAGAGACCCAGTACTTC.

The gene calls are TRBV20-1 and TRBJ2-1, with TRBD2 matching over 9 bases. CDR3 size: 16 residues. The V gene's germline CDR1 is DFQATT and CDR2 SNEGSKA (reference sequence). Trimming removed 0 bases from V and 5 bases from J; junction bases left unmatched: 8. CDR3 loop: CSARDSLAGRNNEQFF. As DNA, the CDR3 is TGCAGTGCTAGAGATTCCCTAGCGGGACGTAACAATGAGCAGTTCTTC.

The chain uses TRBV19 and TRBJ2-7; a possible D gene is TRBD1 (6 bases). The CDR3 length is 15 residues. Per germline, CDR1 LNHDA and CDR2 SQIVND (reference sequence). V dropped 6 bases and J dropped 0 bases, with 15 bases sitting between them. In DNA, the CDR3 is TGTGCCAGTAGAACGACAGGAACCGGCTCCTACGAGCAGTACTTC. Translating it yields CASRTTGTGSYEQYF.

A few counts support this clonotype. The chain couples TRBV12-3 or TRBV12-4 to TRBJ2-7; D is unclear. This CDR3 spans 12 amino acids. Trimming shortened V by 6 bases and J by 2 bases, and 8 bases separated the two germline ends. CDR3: CASRGWTYEQYF. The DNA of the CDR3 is TGTGCCAGCAGGGGGTGGACCTACGAGCAGTACTTC.